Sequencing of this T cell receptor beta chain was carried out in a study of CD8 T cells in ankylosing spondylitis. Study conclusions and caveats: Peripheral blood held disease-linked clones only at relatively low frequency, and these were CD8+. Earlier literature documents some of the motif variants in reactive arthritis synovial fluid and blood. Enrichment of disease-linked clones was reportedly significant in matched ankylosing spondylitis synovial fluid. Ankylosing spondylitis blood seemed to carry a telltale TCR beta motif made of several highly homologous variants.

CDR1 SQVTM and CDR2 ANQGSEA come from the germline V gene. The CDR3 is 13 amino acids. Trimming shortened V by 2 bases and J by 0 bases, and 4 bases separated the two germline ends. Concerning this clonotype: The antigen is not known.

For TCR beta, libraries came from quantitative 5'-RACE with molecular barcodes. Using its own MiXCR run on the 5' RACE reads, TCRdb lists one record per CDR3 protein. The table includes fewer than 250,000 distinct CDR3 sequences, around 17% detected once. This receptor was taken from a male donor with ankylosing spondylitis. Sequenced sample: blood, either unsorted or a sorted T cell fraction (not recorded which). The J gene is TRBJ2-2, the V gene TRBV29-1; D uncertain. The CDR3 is CSVELANTGELFF. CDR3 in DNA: TGCAGCGTTGAACTAGCGAACACCGGGGAGCTGTTTTTT.